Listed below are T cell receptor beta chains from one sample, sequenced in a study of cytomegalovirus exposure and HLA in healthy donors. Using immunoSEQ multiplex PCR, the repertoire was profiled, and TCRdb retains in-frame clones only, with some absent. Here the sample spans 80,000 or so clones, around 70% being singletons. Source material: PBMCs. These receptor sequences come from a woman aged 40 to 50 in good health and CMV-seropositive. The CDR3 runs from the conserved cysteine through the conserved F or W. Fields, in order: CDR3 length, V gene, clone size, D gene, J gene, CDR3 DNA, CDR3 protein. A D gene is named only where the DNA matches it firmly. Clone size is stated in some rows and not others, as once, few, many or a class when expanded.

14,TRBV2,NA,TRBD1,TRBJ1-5,TGTGCCAGCAGTCGCGGACAGGGCCATCAGCCCCAGCATTTT,CASSRGQGHQPQHF
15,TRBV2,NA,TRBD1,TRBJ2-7,TGTGCCAGCGAGCCATCCGGGACAGGGTCCTACGAGCAGTACTTC,CASEPSGTGSYEQYF
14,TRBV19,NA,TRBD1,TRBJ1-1,TGTGCCAGTAGTGTCGGGACAGCGAACACTGAAGCTTTCTTT,CASSVGTANTEAFF
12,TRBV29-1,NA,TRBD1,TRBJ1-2,TGCAGCGTTAGGGACAGGGGTTATGGCTACACCTTC,CSVRDRGYGYTF
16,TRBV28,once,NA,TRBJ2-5,TGTGCCAGCAGTTCCCCCCTAACAGGGTTGATAGAGACCCAGTACTTC,CASSSPLTGLIETQYF
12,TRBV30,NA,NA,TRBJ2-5,TGTGCCTGGAGTTCAGGGGCAGTGACCCAGTACTTC,CAWSSGAVTQYF
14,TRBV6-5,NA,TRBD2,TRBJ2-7,TGTGCCAGCAGTCAAGTGGGGACTAGGGGCGAGCAGTACTTC,CASSQVGTRGEQYF
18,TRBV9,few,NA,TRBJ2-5,TGTGCCAGCAGCGTAGGCGGGTGGGGGGGCCTAAAGGGAGAGACCCAGTACTTC,CASSVGGWGGLKGETQYF
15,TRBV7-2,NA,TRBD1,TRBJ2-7,TGTGCCAGCAGCGAAGGGGCAGGGGGCACTTACGAGCAGTACTTC,CASSEGAGGTYEQYF
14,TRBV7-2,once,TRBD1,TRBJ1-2,TGTGCCAGCAGCGAGGGGACAGGGCCCGGTGGCTACACCTTC,CASSEGTGPGGYTF
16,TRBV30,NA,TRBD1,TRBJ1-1,TGTGCCTGGACCGGGGGACAGGGGGCTAGAAACACTGAAGCTTTCTTT,CAWTGGQGARNTEAFF
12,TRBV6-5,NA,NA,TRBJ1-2,TGTGCCAGCAGCACACAGGGAAACGGCTACACCTTC,CASSTQGNGYTF
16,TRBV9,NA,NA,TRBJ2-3,TGTGCCAGCAGCGCCCGGAGGACTCCTAGCACAGATACGCAGTATTTT,CASSARRTPSTDTQYF
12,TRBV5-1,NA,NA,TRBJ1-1,TGCGCCAGCAGCTCAGGAGGCACTGAAGCTTTCTTT,CASSSGGTEAFF
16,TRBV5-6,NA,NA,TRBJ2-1,TGTGCCAGCAGCCCTCCTGTCCAAGCGCGTCCTAATGAGCAGTTCTTC,CASSPPVQARPNEQFF
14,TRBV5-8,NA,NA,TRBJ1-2,TGTGCCAGCAGCTTGCGAGCTGTAGACTATGGCTACACCTTC,CASSLRAVDYGYTF
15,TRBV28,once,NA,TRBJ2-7,TGTGCCAGCAGTGCCCGATCACCTACGTCCTACGAGCAGTACTTC,CASSARSPTSYEQYF
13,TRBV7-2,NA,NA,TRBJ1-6,TGTGCCAGCAGCTCGGGGAGTAATTCACCCCTCCACTTT,CASSSGSNSPLHF
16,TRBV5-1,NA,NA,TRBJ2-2,TGCGCCAGCAGCCATACAGGACACCATAACACCGGGGAGCTGTTTTTT,CASSHTGHHNTGELFF
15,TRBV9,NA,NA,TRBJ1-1,TGTGCCAGCAGCGTAGTTGGCGGGGGGAACACTGAAGCTTTCTTT,CASSVVGGGNTEAFF
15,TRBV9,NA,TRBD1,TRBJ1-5,TGTGCCAGCAGCGTCACAGGGGGTAGCAATCAGCCCCAGCATTTT,CASSVTGGSNQPQHF
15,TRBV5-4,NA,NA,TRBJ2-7,TGTGCCAGCAGCTTGCACTCCAATGGGCCCTACGAGCAGTACTTC,CASSLHSNGPYEQYF
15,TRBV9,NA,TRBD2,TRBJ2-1,TGTGCCAGCAGCGCCCCTGGGACTAGTCGGAGTGAGCAGTTCTTC,CASSAPGTSRSEQFF
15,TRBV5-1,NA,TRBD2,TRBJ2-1,TGCGCCAGCAGCGGGACTAGCGGGGGGTACAATGAGCAGTTCTTC,CASSGTSGGYNEQFF
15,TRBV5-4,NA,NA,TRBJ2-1,TGTGCCAGCAGCTTGGACGGCCCCCCGACGGGTGAGCAGTTCTTC,CASSLDGPPTGEQFF
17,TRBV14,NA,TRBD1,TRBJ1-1,TGTGCCAGCAGCCGCGACCGGGACAGGGGCCTAAACACTGAAGCTTTCTTT,CASSRDRDRGLNTEAFF
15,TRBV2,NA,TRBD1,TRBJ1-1,TGTGCCAGCAGTTTGACAGGGGGCAGTAACACTGAAGCTTTCTTT,CASSLTGGSNTEAFF
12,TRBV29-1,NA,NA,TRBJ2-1,TGCAGCGTGGGGGGACAGTACAATGAGCAGTTCTTC,CSVGGQYNEQFF
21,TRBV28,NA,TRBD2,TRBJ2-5,TGTGCCAGCAGGAGGAGAGGGGGACTAGCGGGGTTTAAAACCAAGGGGGAGACCCAGTACTTC,CASRRRGGLAGFKTKGETQYF
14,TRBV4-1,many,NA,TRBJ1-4,TGCGCCAGCAGCCAAGAACAGGGAGTTGGAAAACTGTTTTTT,CASSQEQGVGKLFF
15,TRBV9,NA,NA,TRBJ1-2,TGTGCCAGCAGCGTAGCGGGGGAGTCTAGCTATGGCTACACCTTC,CASSVAGESSYGYTF
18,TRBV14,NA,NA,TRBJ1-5,TGTGCCAGCAGCCAAGATTTTTTCCGGCAACCACGCCCGGGGCCCCAGCATTTT,CASSQDFFRQPRPGPQHF